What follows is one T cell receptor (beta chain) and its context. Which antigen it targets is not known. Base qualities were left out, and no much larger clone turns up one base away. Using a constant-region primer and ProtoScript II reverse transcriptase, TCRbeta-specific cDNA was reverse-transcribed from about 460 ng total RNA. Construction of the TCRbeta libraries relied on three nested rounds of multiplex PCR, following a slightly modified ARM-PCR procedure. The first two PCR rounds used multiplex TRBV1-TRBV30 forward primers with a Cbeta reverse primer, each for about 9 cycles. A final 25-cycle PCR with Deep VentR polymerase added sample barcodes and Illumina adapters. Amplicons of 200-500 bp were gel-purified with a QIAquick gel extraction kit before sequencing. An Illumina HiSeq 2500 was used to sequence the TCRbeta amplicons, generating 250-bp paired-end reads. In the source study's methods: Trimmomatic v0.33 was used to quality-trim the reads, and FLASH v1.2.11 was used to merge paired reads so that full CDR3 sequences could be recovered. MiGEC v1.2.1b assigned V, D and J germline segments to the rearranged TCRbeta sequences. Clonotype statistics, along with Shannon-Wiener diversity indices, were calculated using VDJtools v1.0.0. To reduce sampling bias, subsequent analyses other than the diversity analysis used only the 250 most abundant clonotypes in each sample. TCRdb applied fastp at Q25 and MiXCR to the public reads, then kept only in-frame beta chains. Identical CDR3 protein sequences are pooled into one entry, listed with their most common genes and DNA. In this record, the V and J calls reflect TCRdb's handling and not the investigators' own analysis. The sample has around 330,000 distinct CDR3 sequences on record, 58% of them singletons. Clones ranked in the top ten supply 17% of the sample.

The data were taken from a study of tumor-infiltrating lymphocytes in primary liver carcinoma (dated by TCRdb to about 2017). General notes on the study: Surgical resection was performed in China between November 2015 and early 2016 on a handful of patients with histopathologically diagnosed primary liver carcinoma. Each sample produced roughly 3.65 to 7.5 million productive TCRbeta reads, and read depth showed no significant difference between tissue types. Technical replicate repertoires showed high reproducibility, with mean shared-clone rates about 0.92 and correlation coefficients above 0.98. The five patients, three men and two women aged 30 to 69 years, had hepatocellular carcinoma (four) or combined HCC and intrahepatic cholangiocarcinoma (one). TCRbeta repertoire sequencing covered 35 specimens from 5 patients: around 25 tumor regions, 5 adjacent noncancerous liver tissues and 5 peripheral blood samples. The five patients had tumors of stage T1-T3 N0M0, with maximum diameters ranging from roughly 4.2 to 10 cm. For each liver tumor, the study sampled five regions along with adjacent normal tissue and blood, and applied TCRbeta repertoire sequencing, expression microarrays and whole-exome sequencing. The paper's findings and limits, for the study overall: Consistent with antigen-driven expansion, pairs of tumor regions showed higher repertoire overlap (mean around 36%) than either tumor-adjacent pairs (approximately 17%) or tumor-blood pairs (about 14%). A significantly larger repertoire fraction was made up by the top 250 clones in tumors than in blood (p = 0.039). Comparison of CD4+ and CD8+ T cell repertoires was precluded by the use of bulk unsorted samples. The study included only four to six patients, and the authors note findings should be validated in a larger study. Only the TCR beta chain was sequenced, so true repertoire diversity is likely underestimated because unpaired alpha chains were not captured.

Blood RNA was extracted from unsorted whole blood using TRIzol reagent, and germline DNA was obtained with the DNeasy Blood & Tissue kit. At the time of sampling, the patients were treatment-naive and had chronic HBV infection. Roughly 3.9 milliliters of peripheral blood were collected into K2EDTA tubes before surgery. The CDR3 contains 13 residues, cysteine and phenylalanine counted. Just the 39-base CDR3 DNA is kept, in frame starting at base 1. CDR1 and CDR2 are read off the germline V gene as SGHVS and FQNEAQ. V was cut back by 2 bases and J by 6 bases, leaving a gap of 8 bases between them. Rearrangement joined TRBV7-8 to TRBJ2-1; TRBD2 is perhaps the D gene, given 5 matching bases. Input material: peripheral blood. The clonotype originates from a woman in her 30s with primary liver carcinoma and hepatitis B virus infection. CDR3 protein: CASSLSRGNEQFF. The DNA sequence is TGTGCCAGCAGCTTATCTCGGGGCAATGAGCAGTTCTTC.